The 14 T cell receptor beta chains below all came from one sample that was sequenced in a study of post-analysis software for immune sequencing data. Points from the study as a whole: Patients used four to six TRBV segments, including TRBV5-6, TRBV5-1 and TRBV20-1, more often than controls.

Unique molecular identifiers were built into the TCR beta cDNA libraries. TCRdb re-analysed the PCR reads in MiXCR, keeping a single row per CDR3 protein. The sample shows 600,000 to 700,000 distinct CDR3 sequences, 55% to 70% of them seen only once. Their antigen targets remain unknown. Source material: blood. These receptors came from a girl aged 2 to 10 with multiple sclerosis.

The rearrangement links TRBV5-1 to TRBJ1-2; a weak D match, TRBD1 (5 bases). Germline loops: CDR1 SGHRS, CDR2 YFSETQ. The CDR3 sequence is 14 residues long. Trimming took off 2 bases at V and 4 bases at J, with 12 bases between the two ends. CDR3 region: CASSFGDWGYGYTF. DNA of the CDR3: TGCGCCAGCAGCTTTGGGGACTGGGGCTATGGCTACACCTTC.

The chain couples TRBV6-4 to TRBJ2-2, with D perhaps matching TRBD1 or TRBD2 (5 bases each). The CDR3 has 13 residues. Germline CDR1 and CDR2: MRHNA and SNTAGT. V lost 3 bases and J 3 bases, leaving 5 bases between the germline ends. The DNA of the CDR3 is TGTGCCAGCAGTGAGGGACACACCGGGGAGCTGTTTTTT. Residues: CASSEGHTGELFF.

The CDR3 DNA is TGTGCCAGCAGCCAAGGGGACAGGGGCTATGGCTACACCTTC. It translates to CASSQGDRGYGYTF. This rearrangement joins TRBV3-1 to TRBJ1-2; 10 bases match TRBD1. J gave up 4 bases and V 1 base, and 0 bases lay outside the gene matches. The CDR3 totals 14 residues. Germline CDR1 LGHDT, CDR2 YNNKEL (reference sequence). The complete variable domain, with remaining parts taken from reference TRBV3-1 and TRBJ1-2, reads DTAVSQTPKYLVTQMGNDKSIKCEQNLGHDTMYWYKQDSKKFLKIMFSYNNKELIINETVPNRFSPKSPDKAHLNLHINSLELGDSAVYFCASSQGDRGYGYTFGSGTRLTVV.

The genes are TRBV4-1 and TRBJ2-5; 11 positions match TRBD2. CDR1 is MGHRA and CDR2 is YSYEKL in the germline V gene. The V segment lost 1 base and the J segment 2 bases; nucleotides outside the gene matches: 9. This CDR3 has 18 amino acids. In DNA form, the CDR3 reads TGCGCCAGCAGCCAAGGAGGGGGACTAGCGGTTTTTCAAGAGACCCAGTACTTC. Protein sequence: CASSQGGGLAVFQETQYF.

The chain combines TRBV2 with TRBJ2-3; D is perhaps TRBD1 (6 bases). V was cut by 5 bases and J by 6 bases, with 12 bases left in between. The CDR3 totals 13 residues. Germline V gives CDR1 SNHLY, CDR2 FYNNEI. The CDR3 sequence is CASSPQGMDTQYF. In DNA, the CDR3 is TGTGCCAGCAGTCCACAGGGAATGGATACGCAGTATTTT.

This sequence joins TRBV20-1 and TRBJ2-1; 10 bases line up with TRBD2. This CDR3 is 19 amino acids long. From germline, CDR1 is DFQATT and CDR2 SNEGSKA (reference sequence). The V segment lost 6 bases and the J segment 0 bases; nucleotides outside the gene matches: 17. CDR3 sequence: CSARGMASGGSVSYNEQFF. CDR3 in DNA: TGCAGTGCCCGCGGAATGGCTAGCGGGGGCAGCGTCTCCTACAATGAGCAGTTCTTC.

The gene calls are TRBV29-1 and TRBJ2-7, with no clear D. The CDR3 loop spans 13 amino acids. Germline V gives CDR1 SQVTM, CDR2 ANQGSEA. V lost 0 bases, J lost 3 bases, and 9 bases lay in between. Here the CDR3 reads CSVEDPILYEQYF. The CDR3 DNA reads as TGCAGCGTTGAAGATCCTATCCTCTACGAGCAGTACTTC.

J is TRBJ2-1 and V is TRBV5-1, with 7 positions matching TRBD2. Germline-derived CDR1 and CDR2 are SGHRS and YFSETQ. The V segment lost 2 bases and the J segment 5 bases; nucleotides outside the gene matches: 4. This CDR3 contains 14 residues. CDR3: CASSFLAADNEQFF. The CDR3 nucleotides are TGCGCCAGCAGCTTCCTAGCGGCAGACAATGAGCAGTTCTTC. Complete variable domain (other parts from reference TRBV5-1 and TRBJ2-1): KAGVTQTPRYLIKTRGQQVTLSCSPISGHRSVSWYQQTPGQGLQFLFEYFSETQRNKGNFPGRFSGRQFSNSRSEMNVSTLELGDSALYLCASSFLAADNEQFFGPGTRLTVL.

This chain uses TRBV6-2 or TRBV6-3 with TRBJ2-5; TRBD2 aligns across 9 bases. Trimming cost V 8 bases and J 5 bases; bases outside gene matches: 6. CDR1 is MNHEY and CDR2 is SVGEGT in the germline V gene. The CDR3 is made up of 13 amino acids. CDR3 region: CASDAGGHETQYF. CDR3 nucleotides: TGTGCCAGCGACGCGGGGGGGCACGAGACCCAGTACTTC.

Only a few counts were recorded for this clonotype. This chain links TRBV9 with TRBJ2-7, with 11 bases fitting TRBD1. Germline assignment: CDR1 SGDLS and CDR2 YYNGEE. The CDR3 has 15 residues. The J segment lost 1 base and the V segment lost 4 bases, leaving 4 bases of the junction unmatched. CDR3 loop: CASSPGTGGSYEQYF. CDR3 nucleotides: TGTGCCAGCAGCCCTGGGACAGGGGGTTCCTACGAGCAGTACTTC.

The V gene is TRBV20-1, the J gene TRBJ1-2, with 9 nucleotides matching TRBD1. V dropped 6 bases and J dropped 7; count of bases not matched to a gene: 18. This CDR3 has 16 residues. CDR1 DFQATT and CDR2 SNEGSKA come from the germline V gene (reference sequence). In nucleotides, the CDR3 is TGCAGTGCCGCCTCGACAGGGGGAGGATCTTCGTTTGGCTACACCTTC. Encoded protein: CSAASTGGGSSFGYTF.

The chain is built from TRBV6-6 and TRBJ2-4; 7 bases match TRBD1. CDR1 and CDR2 from the germline V gene are MNHNY and SVGAGI (reference sequence). V trimming: 3 bases; J trimming: 2 bases; junction bases outside the gene matches: 4. This CDR3 has 15 residues. The CDR3, as DNA: TGTGCCAGCAGTTATACAGGGGAATCCAAAAACATTCAGTACTTC. Translation: CASSYTGESKNIQYF.

The chain joins TRBV2 to TRBJ2-1; D possibly corresponds to TRBD2 (6 bases). The V end was cut by 3 bases, the J end by 0 bases, with 15 bases between. This CDR3 spans 17 amino acids. Germline V CDR1 and CDR2: SNHLY, FYNNEI. CDR3 in DNA: TGTGCCAGCAGTGAGAGTCAGTGGACTACCTCCTACAATGAGCAGTTCTTC. Encoded protein: CASSESQWTTSYNEQFF.

This clonotype was seen at least ten times. The chain carries TRBV20-1 and TRBJ1-2; no firm D call. CDR1 is DFQATT and CDR2 is SNEGSKA in the germline V gene (reference sequence). CDR3 length: 14 amino acids. Deletions cut 1 base from V and 4 bases from J, with 13 bases between. This CDR3 reads CSARVVGSSYGYTF. The CDR3 region has the DNA TGCAGTGCTAGAGTAGTCGGCAGTTCCTATGGCTACACCTTC.